The rows below give T cell receptor beta chains drawn from one sample of a study of blood T cell repertoires in COVID-19. Sequencing used immunoSEQ multiplex PCR; TCRdb keeps in-frame clones, though not all of them. This table has hundreds of thousands of clones, 75% to 90% appearing once. Material for sequencing was peripheral blood. Source of these receptors: a man younger than 35 with COVID-19, enrolled during active disease. Both conserved end residues are part of each CDR3. Each record gives: clone size, D gene, J gene, V gene, CDR3 DNA, CDR3 protein. A D gene is named only where the DNA matches it firmly. Clone size, where shown, is once, few, many, or a class for clones that have expanded.

>-|-|TRBJ2-5|TRBV13
TGTGCCAGCAGCTCAGGGACTTCCCAAGAGACCCAGTACTTC
CASSSGTSQETQYF
>-|-|TRBJ2-7|TRBV6-5
TGTGCCAGCACTAAACCCCTAGCACCCTACGAGCAGTACTTC
CASTKPLAPYEQYF
>-|-|TRBJ2-7|TRBV11-3
TGTGCCAGCAGCCAAGGAGGGACTGGATACGAGCAGTACTTC
CASSQGGTGYEQYF
>-|TRBD1|TRBJ1-6|TRBV2
TGTGCCAGCATTGAGACAGGGAATAATTCACCCCTCCACTTT
CASIETGNNSPLHF
>-|-|TRBJ2-7|TRBV7-8
TGTGCCAGCAGCTCCGGACGGGACTCCTACGAGCAGTACTTC
CASSSGRDSYEQYF
>-|TRBD1|TRBJ1-2|TRBV30
TGTGCCTGGGGTCAGGGGGCACGGTATGGCTACACCTTC
CAWGQGARYGYTF
>-|TRBD2|TRBJ2-1|TRBV7-2
TGTGCCAGCGACCGGACTAGCGGGAGAGTAGGGATGAATGAGCAGTTCTTC
CASDRTSGRVGMNEQFF
>-|TRBD2|TRBJ2-3|TRBV19
TGTGCCAGTAGTATGGTGGGGACTAGCGGGGGCCGCACAGATACGCAGTATTTT
CASSMVGTSGGRTDTQYF
>-|-|TRBJ2-7|TRBV2
TGTGCCAGCAGCTACTACGAGCAGTACTTC
CASSYYEQYF
>-|TRBD2|TRBJ2-1|TRBV19
TGTGCCAGTACCCCGGGGGGGGCAACCTACAATGAGCAGTTCTTC
CASTPGGATYNEQFF
>once|-|TRBJ1-2|TRBV7-8
TGTGCCAGCAGCCCCCAGGGACTTTTTAACTATGGCTACACCTTC
CASSPQGLFNYGYTF
>-|TRBD1|TRBJ2-5|TRBV6-5
TGTGCCAGCAGTTTCGGGACAGGGGGCGTTGAGACCCAGTACTTC
CASSFGTGGVETQYF
>-|TRBD1|TRBJ1-1|TRBV11-3
TGTGCCAGCAGCCCAGGGGGGAATTCTGAAGCTTTCTTT
CASSPGGNSEAFF
>-|TRBD1|TRBJ2-5|TRBV10-2
TGCGCCAGCAGTGATCGACGGTCCCTACGGACAGGGCAAGAGACCCAGTACTTC
CASSDRRSLRTGQETQYF
>-|-|TRBJ2-3|TRBV14
TGTGCCAGCAGCCAAGTTACGAATGCGGTGGGTTATACGCAGTATTTT
CASSQVTNAVGYTQYF
>-|-|TRBJ2-5|TRBV3-1/TRBV3-2
TGTGCCAGCAGCCATGTGGAGGATGTCCGAGAGACCCAGTACTTC
CASSHVEDVRETQYF
>-|-|TRBJ1-2|TRBV19
TGTGCCAGTACCCTCCGGAGCCTAGCTAACTATGGCTACACCTTC
CASTLRSLANYGYTF
>-|-|TRBJ1-5|TRBV2
TGTGCCAGCAGTGAACCAAGGGGGTATCAGCCCCAGCATTTT
CASSEPRGYQPQHF
>once|TRBD1|TRBJ1-2|TRBV10-3
TGTGCCATCTGGGACAGGGGATTCTATGGCTACACCTTC
CAIWDRGFYGYTF
>-|-|TRBJ2-7|TRBV11-3
TGTGCCAGCAGCCCTGCGCTTATATCTTACGAGCAGTACTTC
CASSPALISYEQYF
>-|-|TRBJ2-7|TRBV15
TGTGCCACCAGCAGCGACAGACCGGACGGGCAGTACTTC
CATSSDRPDGQYF
>-|TRBD1|TRBJ2-1|TRBV24-1
TGTGCCACCAGTGAGGGGACAGGACTATACAATGAGCAGTTCTTC
CATSEGTGLYNEQFF
>-|TRBD2|TRBJ2-1|TRBV19
TGTGCCAGTTCCCGTTCCGGGACTAGCGGGGTGGGAATCTACAATGAGCAGTTCTTC
CASSRSGTSGVGIYNEQFF
>-|TRBD2|TRBJ2-3|TRBV19
TGTGCCAGTAGTATGGGACTAGCGCAGTATTTT
CASSMGLAQYF
>once|-|TRBJ1-1|TRBV7-6
TGTGCCAGCAGCTTAGGGGGGGATGGCACTGAAGCTTTCTTT
CASSLGGDGTEAFF
>-|TRBD2|TRBJ2-1|TRBV19
TGTGCCAGTAGTATCGGTTGGGCAGCGGGGGGGGCTGAGCAGTTCTTC
CASSIGWAAGGAEQFF
>-|-|TRBJ2-5|TRBV12-3/TRBV12-4
TGTGCCAGCAGTTTTGGTAGGAGAGAGACCCAGTACTTC
CASSFGRRETQYF
>once|TRBD2|TRBJ2-7|TRBV5-6
TGTGCCAGCAGCTTAGGTCCCGGACTAGCGGGGGGTTTTTCCTACGAGCAGTACTTC
CASSLGPGLAGGFSYEQYF
>-|TRBD1|TRBJ2-1|TRBV3-1/TRBV3-2
TGTGCCAGCAGCCAAACGACAGGGGAGCAGTTCTTC
CASSQTTGEQFF
>-|TRBD1|TRBJ2-3|TRBV5-1
TGCGCCAGCAGCGTCGTTGGGACAGGCCCGGAAGATACGCAGTATTTT
CASSVVGTGPEDTQYF
>-|-|TRBJ1-4|TRBV3-1/TRBV3-2
TGTGCCAGCTCGACACAGGGTCGTATTGAAAAACTGTTTTTT
CASSTQGRIEKLFF
>-|-|TRBJ1-2|TRBV12-3/TRBV12-4
TGTGCCAGCAGTAGGACAGCTAACTATGGCTACACCTTC
CASSRTANYGYTF
>-|-|TRBJ1-3|TRBV5-1
TGCGCCAGCAGCCTGCCGACAGACCCTGGAAACACCATATATTTT
CASSLPTDPGNTIYF
>-|-|TRBJ2-7|TRBV4-1
TGCGCCAGCAGCCAAGCTTCAGGGGCATCCTACGAGCAGTACTTC
CASSQASGASYEQYF
>-|TRBD1|TRBJ1-2|TRBV5-6
TGTGCCAGCAGCCCACCAGGGACAGTTCATAACTATGGCTACACCTTC
CASSPPGTVHNYGYTF
>-|-|TRBJ2-1|TRBV7-6
TGTGCCAGCAGCCGAGGCATTGACCCTCGGACCTACAATGAGCAGTTCTTC
CASSRGIDPRTYNEQFF
>-|TRBD1|TRBJ2-5|TRBV9
TGTGCCAGCAGCCCCTTAGACAGGGCTGAGACCCAGTACTTC
CASSPLDRAETQYF
>few|TRBD1|TRBJ1-3|TRBV3-1/TRBV3-2
TGTGCCAGCAGCCACGGGACAGTCTCTGGAAACACCATATATTTT
CASSHGTVSGNTIYF
>-|TRBD1|TRBJ1-5|TRBV19
TGTGCCAGTAGTATAGGAGACAGGGGGAATCAGCCCCAGCATTTT
CASSIGDRGNQPQHF
>-|TRBD2|TRBJ2-2|TRBV19
TGTGCCAGTAGTATCTGGGGACTAATTTCCACCGGGGAGCTGTTTTTT
CASSIWGLISTGELFF
>-|TRBD2|TRBJ2-7|TRBV27
TGTGCCAGCAGACCTACTAGCGGGGGGGCCTACGAGCAGTACTTC
CASRPTSGGAYEQYF
>-|TRBD2|TRBJ2-7|TRBV11-3
TGTGCCAGCAGCTTAGGTAGCGGGGGGGCCCGATCCTACGAGCAGTACTTC
CASSLGSGGARSYEQYF
>-|TRBD2|TRBJ2-1|TRBV28
TGTGCCAGCAGTGGCACTAGCGGGAGGGCAGATGAGCAGTTCTTC
CASSGTSGRADEQFF
>-|TRBD1|TRBJ1-6|TRBV27
TGTGCCAGCAGTCCAGGGACAGCCGGGTATAATTCACCCCTCCACTTT
CASSPGTAGYNSPLHF
>-|TRBD2|TRBJ2-1|TRBV2
TGTGCCAGTTCGGGACTAGCGATGGATGAGCAGTTCTTC
CASSGLAMDEQFF
>once|-|TRBJ2-3|TRBV6-6
TGTGCCTCACAGGACAGCCCTAGCACAGATACGCAGTATTTT
CASQDSPSTDTQYF
>-|TRBD2|TRBJ2-5|TRBV4-1
TGCGCCAGCAGCCCTCGACTAGCGGGAGAGGGAGAGACCCAGTACTTC
CASSPRLAGEGETQYF
>-|TRBD1|TRBJ2-3|TRBV5-5
TGTGCCAGCAGACCGGACAGGGTCCTCACAGATACGCAGTATTTT
CASRPDRVLTDTQYF
>-|TRBD1|TRBJ1-1|TRBV5-1
TGCGCCAGCAGCTTGAGTGGGACAGGGCCCCTGAACACTGAAGCTTTCTTT
CASSLSGTGPLNTEAFF
>-|TRBD1|TRBJ2-7|TRBV6-5
TGTGCCACCGGATCAGGGGGCGCGTACGAGCAGTACTTC
CATGSGGAYEQYF
>-|-|TRBJ2-1|TRBV7-3
TGTGCCAGCAGCTTAACTAGCGCCTACTACAATGAGCAGTTCTTC
CASSLTSAYYNEQFF
>-|TRBD1|TRBJ2-2|TRBV5-1
TGCGCCAGCAACTCGGGGACAGGCCAGTGGGGCGGGGAGCTGTTTTTT
CASNSGTGQWGGELFF
>-|-|TRBJ1-1|TRBV27
TGTGCCAGCCAGCCGGGGTATATGGCTGAAGCTTTCTTT
CASQPGYMAEAFF
>-|-|TRBJ1-5|TRBV4-1
TGCGCCAGCAGCCAAGAATCGTCTCGGGATCAGCCCCAGCATTTT
CASSQESSRDQPQHF